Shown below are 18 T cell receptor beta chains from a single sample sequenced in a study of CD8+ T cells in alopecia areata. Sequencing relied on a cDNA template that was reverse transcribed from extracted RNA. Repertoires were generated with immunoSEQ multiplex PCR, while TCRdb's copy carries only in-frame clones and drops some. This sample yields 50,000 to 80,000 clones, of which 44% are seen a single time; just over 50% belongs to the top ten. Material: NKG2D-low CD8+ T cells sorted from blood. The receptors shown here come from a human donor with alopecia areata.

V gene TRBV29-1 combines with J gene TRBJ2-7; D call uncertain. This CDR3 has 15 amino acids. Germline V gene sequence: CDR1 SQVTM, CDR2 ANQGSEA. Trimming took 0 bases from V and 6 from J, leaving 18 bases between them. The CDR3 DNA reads TGCAGCGTTGAAGATCGCTCGGGCAAGCCTCGCGAGCAGTACTTC. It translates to CSVEDRSGKPREQYF.

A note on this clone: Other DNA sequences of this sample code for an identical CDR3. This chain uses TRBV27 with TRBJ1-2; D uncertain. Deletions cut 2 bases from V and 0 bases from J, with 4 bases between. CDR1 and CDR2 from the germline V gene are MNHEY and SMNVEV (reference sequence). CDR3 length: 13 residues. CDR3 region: CASSLTANYGYTF. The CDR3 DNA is TGTGCCAGCAGTTTAACAGCTAACTATGGCTACACCTTC.

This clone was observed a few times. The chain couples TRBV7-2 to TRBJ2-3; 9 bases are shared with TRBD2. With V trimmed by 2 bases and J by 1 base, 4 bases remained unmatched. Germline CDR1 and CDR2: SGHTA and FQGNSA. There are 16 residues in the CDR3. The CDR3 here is CASSLRSSGGTDTQYF. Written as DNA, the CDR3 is TGTGCCAGCAGCTTACGCTCTAGCGGGGGCACAGATACGCAGTATTTT.

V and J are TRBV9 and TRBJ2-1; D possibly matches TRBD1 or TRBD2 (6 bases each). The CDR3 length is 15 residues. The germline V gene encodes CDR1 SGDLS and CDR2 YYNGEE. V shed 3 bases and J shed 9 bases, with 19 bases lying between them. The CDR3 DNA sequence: TGTGCCAGCAGCGGACAGAGTCTGGGGGGCACTGAGCAGTTCTTC. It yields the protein CASSGQSLGGTEQFF.

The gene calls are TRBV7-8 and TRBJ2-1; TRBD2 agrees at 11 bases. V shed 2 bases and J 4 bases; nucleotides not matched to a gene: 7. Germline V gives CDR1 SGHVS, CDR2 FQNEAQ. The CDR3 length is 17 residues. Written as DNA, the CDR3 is TGTGCCAGCAGCTTAACTAGCGGGGGCCCCCTATACAATGAGCAGTTCTTC. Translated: CASSLTSGGPLYNEQFF.

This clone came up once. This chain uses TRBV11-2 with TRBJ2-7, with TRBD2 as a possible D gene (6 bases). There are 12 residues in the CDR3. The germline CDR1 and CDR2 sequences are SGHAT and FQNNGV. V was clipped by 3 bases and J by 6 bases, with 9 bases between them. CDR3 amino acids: CASSFAGTEQYF. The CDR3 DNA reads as TGTGCCAGCAGCTTTGCGGGAACCGAGCAGTACTTC.

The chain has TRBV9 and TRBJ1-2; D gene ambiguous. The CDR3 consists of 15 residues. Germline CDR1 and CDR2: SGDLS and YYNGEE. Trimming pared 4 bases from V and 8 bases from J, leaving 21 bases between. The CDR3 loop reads CASSPGQDRSWGYTF. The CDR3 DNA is TGTGCCAGCAGCCCCGGGCAGGATCGTTCTTGGGGCTACACCTTC.

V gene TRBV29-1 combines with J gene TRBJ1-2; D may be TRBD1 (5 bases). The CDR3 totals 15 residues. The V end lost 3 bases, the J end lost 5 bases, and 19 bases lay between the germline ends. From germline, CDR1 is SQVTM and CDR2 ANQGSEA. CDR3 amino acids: CSVDLEQGERYGYTF. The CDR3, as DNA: TGCAGCGTTGATCTTGAGCAGGGCGAGAGGTATGGCTACACCTTC. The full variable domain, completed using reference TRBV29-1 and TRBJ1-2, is SAVISQKPSRDICQRGTSLTIQCQVDSQVTMMFWYRQQPGQSLTLIATANQGSEATYESGFVIDKFPISRPNLTFSTLTVSNMSPEDSSIYLCSVDLEQGERYGYTFGSGTRLTVV.

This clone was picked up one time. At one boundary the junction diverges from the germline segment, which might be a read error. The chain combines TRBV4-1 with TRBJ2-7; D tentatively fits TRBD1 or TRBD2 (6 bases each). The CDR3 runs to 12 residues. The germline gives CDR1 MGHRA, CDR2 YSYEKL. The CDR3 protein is CASSRQEGRAHF. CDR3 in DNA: TGCGCCAGCAGCCGACAGGAGGGCCGAGCCCACTTC.

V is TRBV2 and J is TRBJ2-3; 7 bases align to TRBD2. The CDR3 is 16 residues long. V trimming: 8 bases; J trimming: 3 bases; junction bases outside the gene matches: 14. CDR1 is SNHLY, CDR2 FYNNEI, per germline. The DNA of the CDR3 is TGTGCCAGCCTCAAGAGCGGGACGTCGCGTACAGATACGCAGTATTTT. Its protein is CASLKSGTSRTDTQYF.

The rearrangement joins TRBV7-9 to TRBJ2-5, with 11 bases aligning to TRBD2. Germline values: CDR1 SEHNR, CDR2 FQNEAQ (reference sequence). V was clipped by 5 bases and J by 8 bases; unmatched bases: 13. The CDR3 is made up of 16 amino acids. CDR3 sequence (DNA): TGTGCCAGCAGCCCCGGGACTAGCGGACCCTTAGGAACCCAGTACTTC. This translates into CASSPGTSGPLGTQYF.

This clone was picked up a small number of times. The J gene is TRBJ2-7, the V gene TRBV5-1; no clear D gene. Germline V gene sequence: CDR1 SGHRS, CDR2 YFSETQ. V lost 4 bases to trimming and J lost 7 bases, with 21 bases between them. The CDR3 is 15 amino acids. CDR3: CASSTPADGLREQYF. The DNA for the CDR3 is TGCGCCAGCAGCACTCCTGCGGACGGCCTGCGGGAGCAGTACTTC.

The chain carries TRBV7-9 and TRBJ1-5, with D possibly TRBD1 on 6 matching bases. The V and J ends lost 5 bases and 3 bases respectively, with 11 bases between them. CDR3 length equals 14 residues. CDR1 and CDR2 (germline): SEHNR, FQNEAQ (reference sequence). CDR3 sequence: CASSPTGNNQPQHF. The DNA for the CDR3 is TGTGCCAGCAGCCCTACAGGGAACAATCAGCCCCAGCATTTT.

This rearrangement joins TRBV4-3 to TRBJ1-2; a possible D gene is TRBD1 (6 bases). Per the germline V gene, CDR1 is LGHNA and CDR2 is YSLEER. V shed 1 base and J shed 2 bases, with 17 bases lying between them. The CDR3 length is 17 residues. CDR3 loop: CASSQGVGMGANYGYTF. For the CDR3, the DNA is TGCGCCAGCAGCCAAGGTGTGGGAATGGGGGCAAACTATGGCTACACCTTC.

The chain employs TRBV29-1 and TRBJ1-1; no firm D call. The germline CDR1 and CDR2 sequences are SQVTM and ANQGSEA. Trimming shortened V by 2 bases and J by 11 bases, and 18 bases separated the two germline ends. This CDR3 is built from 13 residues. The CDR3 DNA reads TGCAGCGTTGAAATTGGGGAAGGACCGGGCGCTTTCTTT. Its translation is CSVEIGEGPGAFF.

The CDR3: CSVVGLTSGRSNEQFF. The DNA for the CDR3 is TGCAGCGTTGTGGGCCTGACTAGCGGGAGGAGCAATGAGCAGTTCTTC. The J gene is TRBJ2-1, the V gene TRBV29-1, with 13 bases that match TRBD2. The CDR3 sequence is 16 residues long. The V gene end was trimmed by 4 bases and the J gene end by 6 bases; junction bases not matched to a gene: 9. The germline gives CDR1 SQVTM, CDR2 ANQGSEA.

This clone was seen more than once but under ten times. CDR3 sequence reads: CASRGGNTGELFF. The CDR3 nucleotides read TGTGCTAGCCGGGGAGGGAACACCGGGGAGCTGTTTTTT. The chain employs TRBV7-9 and TRBJ2-2, with TRBD2 as a possible D gene (6 bases). The CDR3 is 13 residues long. In germline, CDR1 is SEHNR, CDR2 FQNEAQ (reference sequence).

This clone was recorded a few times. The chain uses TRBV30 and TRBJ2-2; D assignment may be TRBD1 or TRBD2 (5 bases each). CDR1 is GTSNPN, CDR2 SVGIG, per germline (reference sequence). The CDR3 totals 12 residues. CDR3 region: CGGTLNTGELFF. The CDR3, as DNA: TGTGGAGGGACCCTTAACACCGGGGAGCTGTTTTTT.